This T cell receptor beta chain was profiled in a study of T-cell memory formation after mild COVID-19. TCRdb re-called the 5' RACE reads with MiXCR, one entry per CDR3 protein. The sample yields about 50,000 distinct CDR3 sequences, 9.3% seen once. This CDR3 has 16 amino acids. Germline lookup yields CDR1 SGHVS and CDR2 FNYEAQ. Germline trimming cut 5 bases from V and 4 bases from J; bases unmatched to any gene: 10. This clonotype was found many times. The sequence derives from an adult woman who had mild COVID-19 (a few samples of this study predate the infection). Cell type and time point are not known. The sequenced sample consisted of PBMCs or a T cell subset sorted from them (not recorded which). The chain recombines TRBV7-6 with TRBJ2-3; TRBD1 matches 9 bases. Written as DNA, the CDR3 is TGTGCCAGCAGCGCAGTGGGACAGGGCGGGGCAGATACGCAGTATTTT. It codes for CASSAVGQGGADTQYF.